This is a list of T cell receptor beta chains from one sample in a study of blood T cell repertoires in COVID-19. Here immunoSEQ multiplex PCR was the method, and the copy in TCRdb shows in-frame clones only, minus some. The sample lists roughly 440,000 clones, 88% occurring once. Specimen: peripheral blood. The receptors originated from a woman between 50 and 59 years old with COVID-19, enrolled during active disease. CDR3s include the opening cysteine and the closing phenylalanine or tryptophan. The D gene is left open where the match is weak. Clone size, where shown, is once, few, many, or a class for clones that have expanded.

size | length | D | J | V | DNA | CDR3
- | 14 | - | TRBJ1-1 | TRBV5-1 | TGCGCCAGCAGCTTGGATGGACAGAACACTGAAGCTTTCTTT | CASSLDGQNTEAFF
many | 13 | - | TRBJ2-3 | TRBV6-1 | TGTGCCAGCAGTGAAGTTCCTACAGATACGCAGTATTTT | CASSEVPTDTQYF
- | 14 | - | TRBJ2-6 | TRBV30 | TGTGCCTGGAGTTTGACTCGCGGGGCCAACGTCCTGACTTTC | CAWSLTRGANVLTF
- | 14 | TRBD1 | TRBJ2-1 | TRBV7-9 | TGTGCCAGCAGCCCGGGACAGACGTTAAATGAGCAGTTCTTC | CASSPGQTLNEQFF
- | 17 | TRBD2 | TRBJ2-4 | TRBV6-2/TRBV6-3 | TGTGCCAGCAGTTGGAGGCTTCAGACTAGCGGGGGCAACATTCAGTACTTC | CASSWRLQTSGGNIQYF
- | 15 | TRBD1 | TRBJ2-7 | TRBV7-9 | TGTGCCAGCAGCCCGACAGGGGTACTGTCCTACGAGCAGTACTTC | CASSPTGVLSYEQYF
- | 16 | - | TRBJ2-3 | TRBV11-2 | TGTGCCAGCAGCTTTATTACGGGAGCAAGAACAGATACGCAGTATTTT | CASSFITGARTDTQYF
- | 15 | - | TRBJ2-2 | TRBV9 | TGTGCCAGCAGCGGAGGCGGGCGCGGCACCGGGGAGCTGTTTTTT | CASSGGGRGTGELFF
- | 12 | - | TRBJ2-1 | TRBV3-1/TRBV3-2 | TGTGCCAGCAGCCTGGGCGAAGATGAGCAGTTCTTC | CASSLGEDEQFF
- | 13 | - | TRBJ1-3 | TRBV29-1 | TGCAGCGGGGACACAGGAGATGGAAACACCATATATTTT | CSGDTGDGNTIYF
- | 17 | - | TRBJ1-3 | TRBV19 | TGTGCCAGTAGTTCTCCAACTAAGACGGCCTCTGGAAACACCATATATTTT | CASSSPTKTASGNTIYF
- | 12 | - | TRBJ1-1 | TRBV29-1 | TGCAGCGCCCGGGATTTGAACACTGAAGCTTTCTTT | CSARDLNTEAFF
- | 14 | - | TRBJ2-7 | TRBV30 | TGTGCCTGGAGTACAGGGCCGAGCTCCTACGAGCAGTACTTC | CAWSTGPSSYEQYF
- | 17 | TRBD1 | TRBJ1-2 | TRBV7-9 | TGTGCCAGCAGCTTAGAAGGGGGGACAGCCGTTAACTATGGCTACACCTTC | CASSLEGGTAVNYGYTF
- | 13 | - | TRBJ2-3 | TRBV6-6 | TGTGCCAGCAGCCCCGGGAGCACAGATACGCAGTATTTT | CASSPGSTDTQYF
- | 15 | - | TRBJ1-5 | TRBV2 | TGTGCCAGCAGTGAACGACAGGCCTCTCGTGAGCCCCAGCATTTT | CASSERQASREPQHF
- | 16 | - | TRBJ1-5 | TRBV9 | TGTGCCAGCAGCGTTGGGGACGGACAGAGCAATCAGCCCCAGCATTTT | CASSVGDGQSNQPQHF
- | 13 | - | TRBJ2-2 | TRBV2 | TGTGCCAGCAGGGGGGCTAACACCGGGGAGCTGTTTTTT | CASRGANTGELFF
- | 15 | - | TRBJ1-6 | TRBV6-5 | TGTGCCAGCAGCGGATACAGCTCCTATAATTCACCCCTCCACTTT | CASSGYSSYNSPLHF
- | 14 | TRBD1 | TRBJ1-2 | TRBV28 | TGTGCCAGTTTCCCGGGACAGGGGTCGGGTGGCTACACCTTC | CASFPGQGSGGYTF
- | 11 | - | TRBJ1-1 | TRBV2 | TGTGCCAGCTCTGGACAGCCAGAAGCTTTCTTT | CASSGQPEAFF
- | 14 | TRBD1 | TRBJ1-1 | TRBV7-2 | TGTGCCAGCAGCTGGGGACAGATAAACACTGAAGCTTTCTTT | CASSWGQINTEAFF
- | 14 | - | TRBJ2-2 | TRBV18 | TGTGCCAGCTCCCCCACGGCGAACACCGGGGAGCTGTTTTTT | CASSPTANTGELFF
- | 10 | - | TRBJ2-7 | TRBV7-4 | TGTGCCAGCCCCCTTATCGAGCAGTACTTC | CASPLIEQYF
- | 14 | - | TRBJ1-5 | TRBV30 | TGTGCCTGGAGTGTAGGGGGGGCCGCTCAGCCCCAGCATTTT | CAWSVGGAAQPQHF
- | 12 | - | TRBJ1-2 | TRBV7-2 | TGTGCCAGCAGCTTAGTAGAACCTGGCTACACCTTC | CASSLVEPGYTF
- | 18 | - | TRBJ1-1 | TRBV12-2 | TGTGCAAGTCGCCTGCTGGCTCAGGTAACAGTCTCAAACACTGAAGCTTTCTTT | CASRLLAQVTVSNTEAFF
- | 15 | - | TRBJ2-1 | TRBV5-1 | TGCGCCAGCAGCTTGAGTCAGGGCCGACACAATGAGCAGTTCTTC | CASSLSQGRHNEQFF
- | 12 | - | TRBJ1-1 | TRBV11-2 | TGTGCCAGCAGCCCAACAGGTATCGGAGCTTTCTTT | CASSPTGIGAFF
- | 17 | TRBD2 | TRBJ2-4 | TRBV27 | TGTGCCAGCAGTTTAGTCGGGGCTAGCGGGGGGGCGAACATTCAGTACTTC | CASSLVGASGGANIQYF
- | 16 | - | TRBJ1-1 | TRBV4-1 | TGCGCCAGCAGCCAAGAGGCGGACAGTCTACAAGGTGAAGCTTTCTTT | CASSQEADSLQGEAFF
few | 14 | - | TRBJ1-6 | TRBV10-2 | TGCGCCAGCAGTACGGGACAAACGGGTTCACCCCTCCACTTT | CASSTGQTGSPLHF
- | 15 | TRBD1 | TRBJ1-2 | TRBV6-5 | TGTGCCAGCAGTTACTCATCGGGACAGAGTTTTGGCTACACCTTC | CASSYSSGQSFGYTF
- | 13 | - | TRBJ1-1 | TRBV11-3 | TGTGCCAGCAGCTACGGGGGGAACACTGAAGCTTTCTTT | CASSYGGNTEAFF
once | 18 | TRBD2 | TRBJ2-3 | TRBV9 | TGTGCCAGCAGCCAAGCGGGGGGGAATCTCCCGTACACAGATACGCAGTATTTT | CASSQAGGNLPYTDTQYF
- | 14 | - | TRBJ1-3 | TRBV6-5 | TGTGCCAGCAGACTACGGGGGACTGGAAACACCATATATTTT | CASRLRGTGNTIYF
- | 16 | TRBD2 | TRBJ2-1 | TRBV5-6 | TGTGCCAGCAGCCCGGGACTAGCGGAAAGCTACAATGAGCAGTTCTTC | CASSPGLAESYNEQFF
- | 17 | - | TRBJ1-6 | TRBV5-4 | TGTGCCAGCAGCTTGTTGGTGCTATCGGGGAGAAGATCACCCCTCCACTTT | CASSLLVLSGRRSPLHF
- | 15 | - | TRBJ1-4 | TRBV30 | TGTGCCTGGAGTGGCCAGGGGAGTATTAATGAAAAACTGTTTTTT | CAWSGQGSINEKLFF
- | 14 | - | TRBJ1-2 | TRBV2 | TGTGCCAGCAACCTAGGGGCTAGCGCGCGGGGCTACACCTTC | CASNLGASARGYTF
- | 14 | - | TRBJ1-2 | TRBV6-5 | TGTGCCAGTTCAGGACTGATAAGGAACTATGGCTACACCTTC | CASSGLIRNYGYTF